This T cell receptor beta chain was recorded in a study of shared clonotypes between healthy human individuals. The donors were adults (healthy and HIV-negative) with no recent acute infections or vaccinations. Sequencing was performed with immunoSEQ multiplex PCR; in TCRdb, only in-frame clones are kept and a portion is missing. This table holds hundreds of thousands of clones, 73% found once. CDR1 and CDR2 (germline): LNHNV, YYDKDF (reference sequence). Germline trimming cut 1 base from V and 9 bases from J; bases unmatched to any gene: 7. CDR3 length equals 16 residues. The clonotype comes from a woman aged 25 to 39 in good health. Sample: memory CD4+ T cells sorted from blood. Indicated subset: CD45RA-negative fraction. The chain uses TRBV15 and TRBJ2-2, with 11 bases matching TRBD1. Here the CDR3 DNA reads TGTGCCACCAGCAGAGGAGGGACAGGGGGAGTCAGGGAGCTGTTTTTT. Translated: CATSRGGTGGVRELFF.